The entry below gives a single TCR beta chain sequence along with its context. Its antigen is unknown. These data originate in a study of post-analysis software for immune sequencing data. Study-level findings and limits: When compared against controls, multiple sclerosis patients showed significantly lower normalized Chao1 diversity. F measure clustering grouped samples strongly by preparation batch. Controls showed lower frequencies than patients for several TRBV segments, and TRBV5-6, TRBV5-1 and TRBV20-1 were among these.

Every TCR beta cDNA library bore unique molecular identifiers. TCRdb re-called the PCR reads through MiXCR, storing one row per CDR3 protein. Among some 240,000 distinct CDR3 sequences listed, just over 35% were seen once. The CDR3 runs 12 residues. Germline trimming cut 5 bases from V and 6 bases from J; bases unmatched to any gene: 4. In germline, CDR1 is DFQATT, CDR2 SNEGSKA (reference sequence). The sample was blood. This receptor was taken from a girl aged 10 to 17 with multiple sclerosis. The J gene is TRBJ2-3, the V gene TRBV20-1; 8 bases are shared with TRBD1. This CDR3 is CSASDRVDTQYF. The CDR3 DNA reads as TGCAGTGCTTCGGACAGGGTGGATACGCAGTATTTT.